The next 7 T cell receptor beta chains were all read from a single sample in a study of T-cell reconstitution after alpha-beta-depleted transplantation in children. As it was prepared, the TCRbeta library received unique molecular identifiers. MiXCR was run by TCRdb on the PCR reads, yielding one entry per CDR3 protein. The table has roughly 790,000 distinct CDR3 sequences, roughly 16% seen once. The source was PBMCs, mostly from graft donor cells, collected 360 days after TCRalphabeta/CD19-depleted stem cell transplant. All receptors derive from a male patient aged 10 to 17 who had a stem cell transplant for acute lymphoblastic leukemia, so the T cells may come from the graft donor.

The chain combines TRBV7-3 with TRBJ2-3, with D possibly being TRBD2 (5 bases). With 2 bases removed from V and 2 bases from J, the gap between germline ends came to 11 bases. The CDR3 extends over 15 amino acids. Per the germline V gene, CDR1 is SGHTA and CDR2 is FQGTGA. CDR3 region: CASSLWASNTDTQYF. DNA for the CDR3: TGTGCCAGCAGCTTATGGGCTAGCAACACAGATACGCAGTATTTT. The variable domain in full, with the rest retrieved from reference TRBV7-3 and TRBJ2-3, is GAGVSQTPSNKVTEKGKYVELRCDPISGHTALYWYRQSLGQGPEFLIYFQGTGAADDSGLPNDRFFAVRPEGSVSTLKIQRTERGDSAVYLCASSLWASNTDTQYFGPGTRLTVL.

The genes are TRBV20-1 and TRBJ2-4; TRBD2 matches 7 bases. The CDR3 is 18 residues long. Trimming took 1 base from V and 0 from J; bases not matched to a gene: 12. CDR1 is DFQATT and CDR2 is SNEGSKA in the germline V gene (reference sequence). CDR3 in DNA: TGCAGTGCTAGAGGGGTGGCGGGAGCTCGTGGAGCCAAAAACATTCAGTACTTC. This encodes CSARGVAGARGAKNIQYF.

The genes are TRBV27 and TRBJ2-1; 9 positions match TRBD1. V trimming: 2 bases; J trimming: 9 bases; junction bases outside the gene matches: 5. This CDR3 contains 14 residues. Germline CDR1 reads MNHEY; CDR2 reads SMNVEV (reference sequence). The CDR3 DNA reads as TGTGCCAGCAGTTTACCCTCGACAGGGGGTGAGCAGTTCTTC. Protein product: CASSLPSTGGEQFF.

The genes are TRBV12-3 or TRBV12-4 and TRBJ1-1; D may be TRBD1 (6 bases). The CDR3 covers 15 residues. V lost 5 bases and J 6 bases, leaving 19 bases between the germline ends. The CDR3 spells CASSGGNRDNPEAFF. Here the CDR3 DNA reads TGTGCCAGCAGTGGTGGCAACCGGGACAACCCTGAAGCTTTCTTT.

This clonotype turned up a few times. The rearrangement uses TRBV12-3 or TRBV12-4 and TRBJ2-3, with 8 positions matching TRBD1. The trim removed 2 bases at V and 4 bases at J, leaving 5 bases unmatched. The CDR3 spans 15 residues. Written as DNA, the CDR3 is TGTGCCAGCAGTTTAAGGTCAGGGGGCCCAGATACGCAGTATTTT. Encoded protein: CASSLRSGGPDTQYF.

This clonotype was counted between two and nine times. This chain uses TRBV5-1 with TRBJ2-3, with TRBD1 identical over 10 bases. The V gene's germline CDR1 is SGHRS and CDR2 YFSETQ. V was clipped by 0 bases and J by 4 bases; unmatched bases: 5. This CDR3 region has 16 residues. CDR3 in DNA: TGCGCCAGCAGCTTGGCAGGGACAGGGGTATCAGATACGCAGTATTTT. This gives the protein CASSLAGTGVSDTQYF.

At least ten counts were recorded for this clonotype. The V gene is TRBV7-6, the J gene TRBJ2-1; 8 bases fit TRBD2. This CDR3 has 12 residues. Losses at the gene ends were 1 base for V and 10 bases for J; bases not matched to a gene: 0. The germline V gene has CDR1 SGHVS and CDR2 FNYEAQ. CDR3 nucleotides: TGTGCCAGCAGCTTAGGACTAGCGGAGCAGTTCTTC. Protein sequence: CASSLGLAEQFF.